The rows below give T cell receptor beta chains drawn from one sample of a study of T-cell memory formation after mild COVID-19. MiXCR, run by TCRdb on the 5' RACE reads, gives a single entry per CDR3 protein. The sample lists around 470,000 distinct CDR3 sequences; 20% were seen once. Sequenced: PBMCs or a T cell subset sorted from them (not recorded which). These receptors were taken from an adult woman who had mild COVID-19 (a few samples of this study predate the infection). Cell type and time point are not known. Each CDR3 is given with its conserved first and last residue. The order of the fields is V gene, D gene, J gene, clone size, CDR3 protein, CDR3 DNA. A D gene is named only where the DNA matches it firmly. Clone size is stated in some rows and not others, as once, few, many or a class when expanded.

>TRBV4-3|-|TRBJ1-2|-
CASSQDLRAGGGYTF
TGCGCCAGCAGCCAAGATCTGCGGGCAGGAGGAGGCTACACCTTC
>TRBV5-6|-|TRBJ2-3|few
CASILRDTQYF
TGTGCCAGCATCCTGAGGGATACGCAGTATTTT
>TRBV7-8|TRBD2|TRBJ2-1|-
CATIPWTSGNEQFF
TGTGCCACCATCCCTTGGACTAGCGGCAATGAGCAGTTCTTC
>TRBV7-9|-|TRBJ2-7|-
CASSTGRYEQYF
TGTGCCAGCAGCACGGGGCGCTACGAGCAGTACTTC
>TRBV20-1|TRBD1|TRBJ2-3|-
CTGQGHRTDTQYF
TGCACCGGACAGGGACATCGCACAGATACGCAGTATTTT
>TRBV5-6|TRBD1|TRBJ2-5|few
CASSFVLTTGGQETQYF
TGTGCCAGCAGCTTTGTCCTAACCACAGGGGGCCAAGAGACCCAGTACTTC
>TRBV12-3/TRBV12-4|TRBD1|TRBJ2-2|-
CASRPTGANTGELFF
TGTGCCAGCAGACCGACAGGGGCGAACACCGGGGAGCTGTTTTTT
>TRBV28|TRBD2|TRBJ2-7|few
CASSPSGRGSYEQYF
TGTGCCAGCAGTCCTAGCGGGAGGGGCTCCTACGAGCAGTACTTC
>TRBV7-2|-|TRBJ2-1|once
CASSLSFGQNEQFF
TGTGCCAGCAGCTTATCGTTCGGACAGAATGAGCAGTTCTTC
>TRBV29-1|TRBD2|TRBJ2-5|-
CSVELAGGQETQYF
TGCAGCGTTGAGCTGGCGGGGGGACAAGAGACCCAGTACTTC
>TRBV5-1|-|TRBJ2-3|few
CASSRAIPSTDTQYF
TGCGCCAGCAGCCGGGCGATCCCGAGCACAGATACGCAGTATTTT
>TRBV12-3/TRBV12-4|-|TRBJ1-2|-
CASRPGADYGYTF
TGTGCCAGCAGGCCGGGGGCCGACTATGGCTACACCTTC
>TRBV5-1|-|TRBJ1-1|few
CASSPGYSAGGEAFF
TGCGCCAGCAGCCCCGGGTACAGTGCTGGGGGTGAAGCTTTCTTT
>TRBV11-1|-|TRBJ1-3|-
CASSSDVGNTIYF
TGTGCCAGCAGCTCGGACGTTGGAAACACCATATATTTT
>TRBV7-9|-|TRBJ2-5|few
CASSTRQSVETQYF
TGTGCCAGCAGCACCCGACAGAGCGTGGAGACCCAGTACTTC
>TRBV27|-|TRBJ2-7|many
CASSLSPLYYEQYF
TGTGCCAGCAGTTTATCGCCCCTCTACTACGAGCAGTACTTC
>TRBV6-2/TRBV6-3|TRBD2|TRBJ2-4|few
CASSVSGVNIQYF
TGTGCCAGCAGCGTTAGCGGGGTAAACATTCAGTACTTC
>TRBV7-2|TRBD1|TRBJ2-7|many
CASSRTGSSYEQYF
TGTGCCAGCAGTCGGACAGGCAGCTCCTACGAGCAGTACTTC
>TRBV7-9|TRBD1|TRBJ2-7|-
CASSLAGTGYNLDEQYF
TGTGCCAGCAGCTTAGCCGGGACAGGGTACAACTTGGACGAGCAGTACTTC
>TRBV5-6|TRBD1|TRBJ2-7|many
CASSLLGQASYEQYF
TGTGCCAGCAGCTTATTGGGACAGGCCTCCTACGAGCAGTACTTC